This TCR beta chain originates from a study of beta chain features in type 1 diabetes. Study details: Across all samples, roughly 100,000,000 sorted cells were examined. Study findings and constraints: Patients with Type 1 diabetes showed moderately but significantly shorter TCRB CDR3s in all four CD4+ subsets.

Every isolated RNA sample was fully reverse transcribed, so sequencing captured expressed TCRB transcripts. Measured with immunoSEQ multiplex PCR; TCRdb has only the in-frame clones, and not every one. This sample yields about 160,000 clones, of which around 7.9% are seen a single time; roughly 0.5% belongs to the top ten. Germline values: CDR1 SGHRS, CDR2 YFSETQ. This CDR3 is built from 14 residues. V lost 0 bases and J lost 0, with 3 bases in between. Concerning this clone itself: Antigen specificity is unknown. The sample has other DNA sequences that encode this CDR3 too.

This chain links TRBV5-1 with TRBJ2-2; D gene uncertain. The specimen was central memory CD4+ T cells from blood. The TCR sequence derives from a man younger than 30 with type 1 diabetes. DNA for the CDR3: TGCGCCAGCAGCTTGGTCGCGAACACCGGGGAGCTGTTTTTT. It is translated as CASSLVANTGELFF.